One and the same sample provided the 31 T cell receptor beta chains below, sequenced in a study of blood T cells in healthy people across ages. Together with a sample-barcoded 5' primer, a J-beta primer mix was included in a second PCR lasting about 7 to 11 cycles. Using its own MiXCR run on the 5' RACE reads, TCRdb lists one record per CDR3 protein. The sample contains over 600,000 distinct CDR3 sequences, around half of which appear only once. The sequencing sample was made of blood. These receptors all come from an elderly man in good health.

This clonotype was observed a few times. The rearrangement uses TRBV7-2 and TRBJ2-5; 11 bases are a match to TRBD1. Germline loops: CDR1 SGHTA, CDR2 FQGNSA. The CDR3 totals 17 residues. V was pared by 1 base and J by 12 bases, with 16 bases of the junction left unmatched. CDR3 protein: CASSLGAPGTGGLWKYF. The CDR3 coding sequence is TGTGCCAGCAGCTTAGGGGCCCCCGGGACAGGGGGACTCTGGAAGTACTTC. Together with reference TRBV7-2 and TRBJ2-5, the CDR3 gives the full variable domain: GAGVSQSPSNKVTEKGKDVELRCDPISGHTALYWYRQSLGQGLEFLIYFQGNSAPDKSGLPSDRFSAERTGGSVSTLTIQRTQQEDSAVYLCASSLGAPGTGGLWKYFGPGTRLLVL.

J is TRBJ1-1 and V is TRBV19; a weak D match, TRBD1 (5 bases). Germline assignment: CDR1 LNHDA and CDR2 SQIVND (reference sequence). The CDR3 is 13 residues long. The germline V and J ends were trimmed by 3 bases and 8 bases, with 13 bases remaining between them. The CDR3 DNA reads as TGTGCCAGTAGTATCGGCCAGGGAGAAGAAGCTTTCTTT. It encodes CASSIGQGEEAFF.

This clonotype was recorded many times. The rearrangement links TRBV7-2 to TRBJ2-1, with D possibly called TRBD1 or TRBD2 (5 bases each). V gave up 5 bases and J gave up 8 bases, with 22 bases separating them. CDR3 length: 16 amino acids. CDR1 and CDR2 from the germline V gene are SGHTA and FQGNSA. CDR3 protein: CASSRSHGTQPDEQFF. The CDR3 DNA is TGTGCCAGCAGCCGGTCCCACGGGACCCAACCCGATGAGCAGTTCTTC. Filled out from reference TRBV7-2 and TRBJ2-1, the complete variable domain reads GAGVSQSPSNKVTEKGKDVELRCDPISGHTALYWYRQSLGQGLEFLIYFQGNSAPDKSGLPSDRFSAERTGGSVSTLTIQRTQQEDSAVYLCASSRSHGTQPDEQFFGPGTRLTVL.

This clonotype was seen more than once but under ten times. The chain has TRBV9 and TRBJ2-1; TRBD2 aligns across 14 bases. Germline V gives CDR1 SGDLS, CDR2 YYNGEE. The V and J ends lost 0 bases and 7 bases, in that order; junction bases with no gene match: 6. CDR3 size: 17 residues. DNA of the CDR3: TGTGCCAGCAGCGTAGGAGGGGGGACTAGCGGGAGTAATGAGCAGTTCTTC. Translation: CASSVGGGTSGSNEQFF.

This clonotype has a handful of counts. The chain uses TRBV10-3 and TRBJ1-6; TRBD1 matches at 7 bases. Germline V gives CDR1 ENHRY, CDR2 SYGVKD. This CDR3 contains 14 residues. Trimming removed 6 bases from V and 9 bases from J; junction bases left unmatched: 8. The CDR3 region is CAIRDDRVGSPLHF. The CDR3 DNA reads TGTGCCATCAGGGATGACAGGGTGGGTTCACCCCTCCACTTT.

This clonotype has a single count. This chain connects TRBV7-2 to TRBJ2-1, with 10 bases that match TRBD2. V trimming: 5 bases; J trimming: 8 bases; junction bases outside the gene matches: 9. This CDR3 comprises 15 residues. Germline V gene lookup returns CDR1 SGHTA and CDR2 FQGNSA. For the CDR3, the DNA is TGTGCCAGCAGCACTGCACCTAGCGGGAGTCATGAGCAGTTCTTC. Translation: CASSTAPSGSHEQFF.

In the case of this clonotype: A read error may explain this, as a much larger clone is one base away. This chain uses TRBV11-2 with TRBJ2-1; D is possibly TRBD1 (6 bases). This CDR3 has 22 residues. V gave up 7 bases and J gave up 0 bases, with 34 bases separating them. Germline values: CDR1 SGHAT, CDR2 FQNNGV. In DNA form, the CDR3 reads TGTGCCAGCAACAAACCCGGGACACAGGGCTCGTACGTTTCCAGCTCCTACAATGAGCAGTTCTTC. It yields the protein CASNKPGTQGSYVSSSYNEQFF.

J is TRBJ1-2 and V is TRBV24-1, with a weak D call TRBD1 (6 bases). The CDR3 length is 13 residues. V dropped 3 bases and J dropped 2 bases, with 6 bases sitting between them. CDR1 KGHDR and CDR2 SFDVKD come from the germline V gene. This chain's CDR3 is CATSDTGNYGYTF. The CDR3 bases are TGTGCCACCAGTGATACAGGGAACTATGGCTACACCTTC.

V and J are TRBV12-3 or TRBV12-4 and TRBJ2-2; 15 bases are shared with TRBD2. This CDR3 has 18 residues. The V segment lost 5 bases and the J segment 6 bases; nucleotides outside the gene matches: 10. CDR3 protein: CASSRTSGRVPSPGELFF. In DNA, the CDR3 is TGTGCCAGCAGTAGGACTAGCGGGAGGGTACCTTCCCCCGGGGAGCTGTTTTTT.

This clonotype was counted between two and nine times. A read error may explain this, as a much larger clone is one base away. This chain connects TRBV7-2 to TRBJ2-3; TRBD1 matches 7 bases. This CDR3 spans 15 amino acids. Germline V gene lookup returns CDR1 SGHTA and CDR2 FQGNSA. The CDR3 region is CASTRQGLSTDAQYF. As DNA, the CDR3 is TGTGCCAGCACCCGACAGGGCCTAAGCACAGATGCGCAGTATTTT.

This clonotype was counted a few times. The chain carries TRBV27 and TRBJ2-7, with 11 bases that match TRBD2. With V trimmed by 6 bases and J by 4 bases, 8 bases remained unmatched. The CDR3 extends over 15 amino acids. CDR1 is MNHEY and CDR2 is SMNVEV in the germline V gene (reference sequence). CDR3 region: CASSPTSGSLYEQYF. The CDR3 DNA follows: TGTGCCAGCAGCCCAACTAGCGGGAGCCTGTACGAGCAGTACTTC.

This clonotype was seen just once. The rearrangement joins TRBV16 to TRBJ1-2; D gene uncertain. Trimming took off 0 bases at V and 6 bases at J, with 8 bases between the two ends. This CDR3 contains 13 residues. The germline CDR1 and CDR2 sequences are KGHSY and FQNENV. CDR3 DNA sequence: TGTGCCAGCAGCCAATCGATTCCAAATGGCTACACCTTC. As protein: CASSQSIPNGYTF.

The chain is built from TRBV15 and TRBJ2-1; 8 bases fit TRBD1. J gave up 10 bases and V 1 base, and 9 bases lay outside the gene matches. Germline V gene lookup returns CDR1 LNHNV and CDR2 YYDKDF (reference sequence). CDR3 length: 15 residues. CDR3 in DNA: TGTGCCACCAGCAGAGCTTCTGGGACAGGTTCCGAGCAGTTCTTC. It encodes CATSRASGTGSEQFF.

The chain uses TRBV20-1 and TRBJ2-4; 9 nucleotides match TRBD2. The J call may be faulty, since TRBJ2-7 better matches the DNA end. Germline V gene sequence: CDR1 DFQATT, CDR2 SNEGSKA (reference sequence). The length of the CDR3 is 15 residues. Here the CDR3 reads CSARVLAGGPYEQYF. CDR3 nucleotides: TGCAGTGCTAGGGTACTAGCGGGTGGGCCCTACGAGCAGTACTTC.

The sample holds one count of this clonotype. The chain joins TRBV2 to TRBJ2-3; D possibly corresponds to TRBD2 (6 bases). The V gene lost 7 bases and the J gene lost 2 bases, with 13 bases spanning the gap. CDR1 is SNHLY, CDR2 FYNNEI, per germline. The CDR3 spans 14 residues. The CDR3 spells CASTTGAYTDTQYF. The DNA of the CDR3 is TGTGCCAGCACCACGGGAGCATACACAGATACGCAGTATTTT.

V gene TRBV6-5 combines with J gene TRBJ2-1; 9 positions match TRBD2. V trimming: 8 bases; J trimming: 6 bases; junction bases outside the gene matches: 14. The CDR3 covers 16 residues. Per the germline V gene, CDR1 is MNHEY and CDR2 is SVGAGI. The CDR3 region has the DNA TGTGCCAGCGGGCCTACCGGGACTAGCACCGGCAATGAGCAGTTCTTC. Translation gives CASGPTGTSTGNEQFF.

The chain is built from TRBV20-1 and TRBJ2-3; D gene ambiguous. Trimming removed 1 base from V and 6 bases from J, with 8 bases in between. The CDR3 contains 12 residues. CDR1 and CDR2 (germline): DFQATT, SNEGSKA (reference sequence). The CDR3 bases are TGCAGTGCTAGAGCGGCCGGGGATACGCAGTATTTT. This sequence encodes CSARAAGDTQYF.

V usage is TRBV20-1 and J usage is TRBJ2-3, with D tentatively TRBD2 (6 bases). Germline V lookup: CDR1 DFQATT, CDR2 SNEGSKA (reference sequence). V was clipped by 6 bases and J by 10 bases, with 14 bases between them. There are 11 residues in the CDR3. CDR3 nucleotide sequence: TGCAGTGCCAAACAAGGACTACCGCAGTATTTT. The encoded protein is CSAKQGLPQYF.

This sequence joins TRBV5-1 and TRBJ2-7; TRBD2 aligns across 7 bases. Germline CDR1 and CDR2: SGHRS and YFSETQ. Germline trimming cut 2 bases from V and 5 bases from J; bases unmatched to any gene: 7. The length of the CDR3 is 14 residues. CDR3 amino acids: CASSLPGGRNEQYF. The CDR3 nucleotides read TGCGCCAGCAGCTTACCGGGAGGACGAAACGAGCAGTACTTC.

The genes are TRBV2 and TRBJ1-6, with D perhaps matching TRBD1 (5 bases). The CDR3 contains 15 residues. The V gene's germline CDR1 is SNHLY and CDR2 FYNNEI. Trimming stripped 3 bases from V and 2 bases from J, with 8 bases between. Here the CDR3 reads CASSETDPYNSPLHF. In nucleotides, the CDR3 is TGTGCCAGCAGTGAGACAGATCCCTATAATTCACCCCTCCACTTT.

This clonotype was observed a single time. At one boundary the junction diverges from the germline segment, which might be a read error. The chain has TRBV15 and TRBJ1-2; 8 bases map to TRBD1. Germline V gene sequence: CDR1 LNHNV, CDR2 YYDKDF (reference sequence). CDR3 size: 13 residues. CDR3 sequence reads: CASSVGQGDGYTF. The CDR3 DNA is TGTGCCTCCAGCGTCGGACAGGGAGACGGCTACACCTTC.

The V gene is TRBV10-3, the J gene TRBJ2-5; D is unresolved. The CDR3 has 13 residues. V dropped 2 bases and J dropped 3 bases, with 7 bases sitting between them. The V gene's germline CDR1 is ENHRY and CDR2 SYGVKD. The CDR3: CAISEPAKETQYF. The DNA of the CDR3 is TGTGCCATCAGTGAGCCAGCTAAAGAGACCCAGTACTTC.

This clonotype appeared a few times. The gene calls are TRBV3-1 and TRBJ2-1, with D tentatively TRBD1 or TRBD2 (5 bases each). This CDR3 comprises 13 residues. The germline V gene has CDR1 LGHDT and CDR2 YNNKEL (reference sequence). Trimming took 4 bases from V and 9 from J, leaving 13 bases between them. The CDR3 here is CASSPRGEGEQFF. CDR3 nucleotides: TGTGCCAGCAGCCCAAGGGGTGAGGGTGAGCAGTTCTTC.

In its sample, this clonotype was seen a few times. The V gene is TRBV5-6, the J gene TRBJ2-1; 11 nucleotides align to TRBD2. Germline CDR1 is SGHDT and CDR2 is YYEEEE. The CDR3 length is 16 residues. V trimming: 3 bases; J trimming: 6 bases; junction bases outside the gene matches: 8. The CDR3 loop reads CASSSLGSGRANEQFF. CDR3 coding DNA: TGTGCCAGCAGCTCCCTGGGTAGCGGGAGGGCCAATGAGCAGTTCTTC.

This chain joins TRBV2 and TRBJ1-2; D perhaps matches TRBD1 (5 bases). The CDR3 is 14 residues long. Germline CDR1 is SNHLY and CDR2 is FYNNEI. V gave up 3 bases and J gave up 1 base, with 9 bases separating them. The CDR3: CASSEKGHNYGYTF. CDR3 in DNA: TGTGCCAGCAGTGAGAAGGGGCATAACTATGGCTACACCTTC.

This clonotype was seen ten or more times. The V call is TRBV18, the J call TRBJ2-5; D uncertain. The CDR3 has 12 amino acids. Trimming pared 8 bases from V and 1 base from J, leaving 8 bases between. In germline, CDR1 is KGHSH, CDR2 LQKENI. The CDR3 reads CASSRGQETQYF. In nucleotides, the CDR3 is TGTGCCAGCAGCCGCGGCCAAGAGACCCAGTACTTC. Together with reference TRBV18 and TRBJ2-5, the CDR3 gives the full variable domain: NAGVMQNPRHLVRRRGQEARLRCSPMKGHSHVYWYRQLPEEGLKFMVYLQKENIIDESGMPKERFSAEFPKEGPSILRIQQVVRGDSAAYFCASSRGQETQYFGPGTRLLVL.

Concerning this clonotype: It may be a read error: a sequence one base away is much more abundant. The rearrangement joins TRBV7-9 to TRBJ2-1; either TRBD1 or TRBD2 may supply D (5 bases each). The CDR3 loop spans 14 amino acids. The ends were cut back, 3 bases at V and 13 bases at J, with 19 bases in the middle. Germline loops: CDR1 SEHNR, CDR2 FQNEAQ (reference sequence). The CDR3 spells CASSFGGDGETQFF. CDR3 nucleotides: TGTGCCAGCAGCTTTGGGGGAGATGGTGAGACCCAGTTCTTC.

A note on this clonotype: This may arise from a read error, as a much more abundant clone is one base away. The chain carries TRBV20-1 and TRBJ1-2; 8 nucleotides line up with TRBD1. Germline CDR1 reads DFQATT; CDR2 reads SNEGSKA (reference sequence). V lost 6 bases to trimming and J lost 2 bases; unmatched junction nucleotides: 14. The CDR3 extends over 16 amino acids. The CDR3 DNA reads TGCAGTGCCAGTCGGGGACAGGTGCTAGAAAACTATGGCTACACCTTC. This codes for CSASRGQVLENYGYTF.

This clonotype was seen a handful of times. The chain is built from TRBV12-3 or TRBV12-4 and TRBJ2-1, with D possibly matching TRBD1 (5 bases). This CDR3 comprises 13 residues. V dropped 5 bases and J dropped 9 bases, with 14 bases sitting between them. In nucleotides, the CDR3 is TGTGCCAGCAGTAGTTTCAGGGATGGTGAGCAGTTCTTC. Its protein product is CASSSFRDGEQFF.

The table lists this clonotype with a few counts. This chain links TRBV7-3 with TRBJ2-1, with 7 bases aligning to TRBD2. Trimming removed 5 bases from V and 3 bases from J; junction bases left unmatched: 13. Germline-derived CDR1 and CDR2 are SGHTA and FQGTGA. The CDR3 contains 17 residues. The CDR3 is CASSQWSRAGSYNEQFF. DNA of the CDR3: TGTGCCAGCAGCCAGTGGTCTAGAGCGGGGAGCTACAATGAGCAGTTCTTC.

This chain joins TRBV12-3 or TRBV12-4 and TRBJ2-7; D is ambiguous. The CDR3 runs to 14 residues. V shed 3 bases and J shed 1 base, with 10 bases lying between them. The CDR3: CASSFGPRSYEQYF. The DNA for the CDR3 is TGTGCCAGCAGTTTCGGCCCCAGGTCCTACGAGCAGTACTTC.